This is a list of T cell receptor beta chains from one sample in a study of blood T cells in healthy people across ages. TCRdb passed the 5' RACE reads through MiXCR, listing each CDR3 protein once. The sample has about 730,000 distinct CDR3 sequences, about 42% seen once; the top ten hold less than 25%. The material sequenced was blood. Receptor source: a woman aged 55-69 years in good health. Both conserved end residues are part of each CDR3. A D gene is named only where the DNA matches it firmly. Expanded clones get a size class; other rows say once, few or many, or leave the size out.

len | j_gene | abundance | d_gene | v_gene | CDR3nt | CDR3aa
14 | TRBJ2-7 | few | - | TRBV3-1 | TGTGCCAGCAGCCAAGGCCTCTATCCCTACGAGCAGTACTTC | CASSQGLYPYEQYF
14 | TRBJ2-7 | few | - | TRBV4-2 | TGTGCCAGCAGCCAGACGGGATTAGTATCTGAGCAGTACTTC | CASSQTGLVSEQYF
15 | TRBJ1-2 | - | - | TRBV20-1 | TGCAGTGCTAGAGATTTCAGGGGATCTAACTATGGCTACACCTTC | CSARDFRGSNYGYTF
14 | TRBJ2-1 | few | - | TRBV29-1 | TGCAGCGTTGAGGGTCGAGGCTCCTACAATGAGCAGTTCTTC | CSVEGRGSYNEQFF
13 | TRBJ1-4 | few | TRBD1 | TRBV29-1 | TGCAGCGTCTATGACAGGGATAAGGAAAAACTGTTTTTT | CSVYDRDKEKLFF
14 | TRBJ2-1 | - | - | TRBV28 | TGTGCCAGCAGTTCACCCGACAGGCCCGATGAGCAGTTCTTC | CASSSPDRPDEQFF
15 | TRBJ2-7 | - | - | TRBV21-1 | TGTGCCAGCAGCTTACAGACAGGGGAGTGGGACGAGCAGTACTTC | CASSLQTGEWDEQYF
15 | TRBJ2-7 | - | TRBD2 | TRBV7-2 | TGTGCCAGCAGCCCCGGCGGACTAGTTGGTTACGAGCAGTACTTC | CASSPGGLVGYEQYF
14 | TRBJ1-4 | many | - | TRBV5-1 | TGCGCCAGCAGCTTGCGGGCCTCTAATGAAAAACTGTTTTTT | CASSLRASNEKLFF
14 | TRBJ2-1 | - | - | TRBV20-1 | TGCAGTCCAATGGGGGGGGCGATCTACAATGAGCAGTTCTTC | CSPMGGAIYNEQFF
14 | TRBJ2-1 | few | - | TRBV6-5 | TGTGCCAGCAGTCCGGACCATGAGACCAATGAGCAGTTCTTC | CASSPDHETNEQFF
16 | TRBJ2-7 | medium-sized | - | TRBV24-1 | TGTGCCACCAGTGATGAACAGGGACCTGGGGGCTACGAGCAGTACTTC | CATSDEQGPGGYEQYF
10 | TRBJ1-1 | - | - | TRBV2 | TGTGCCAGCAGTTCAGGGTGGGCTTTCTTT | CASSSGWAFF
11 | TRBJ2-5 | - | - | TRBV7-2 | TGTGCCAGCAGCCGGGAAAGGAAGCAGTACTTC | CASSRERKQYF
15 | TRBJ2-3 | - | TRBD2 | TRBV20-1 | TGCAGTGCTAGAGATATCAGTCTAGCGGGGCGTACGCAGTATTTT | CSARDISLAGRTQYF
13 | TRBJ2-5 | many | - | TRBV29-1 | TGCAGCGTTGACGACGACAACCTGGAGACCCAGTACTTC | CSVDDDNLETQYF